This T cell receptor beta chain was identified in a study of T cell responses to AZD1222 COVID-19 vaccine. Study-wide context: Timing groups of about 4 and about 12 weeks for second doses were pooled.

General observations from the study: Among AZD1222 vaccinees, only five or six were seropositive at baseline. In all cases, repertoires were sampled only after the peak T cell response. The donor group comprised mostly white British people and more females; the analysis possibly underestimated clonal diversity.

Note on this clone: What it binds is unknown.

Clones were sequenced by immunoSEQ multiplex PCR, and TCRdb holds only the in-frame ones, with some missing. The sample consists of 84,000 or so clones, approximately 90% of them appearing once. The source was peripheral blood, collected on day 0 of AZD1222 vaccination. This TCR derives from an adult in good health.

CDR3 loop: CASVPGYSGNTIYF. The DNA of the CDR3 is TGTGCCAGTGTCCCGGGCTACTCTGGAAACACCATATATTTT. This sequence joins TRBV19 and TRBJ1-3; D gene uncertain. The germline V gene has CDR1 LNHDA and CDR2 SQIVND (reference sequence). The CDR3 is made up of 14 amino acids. V was trimmed by 8 bases and J by 0 bases, leaving 11 bases between them.